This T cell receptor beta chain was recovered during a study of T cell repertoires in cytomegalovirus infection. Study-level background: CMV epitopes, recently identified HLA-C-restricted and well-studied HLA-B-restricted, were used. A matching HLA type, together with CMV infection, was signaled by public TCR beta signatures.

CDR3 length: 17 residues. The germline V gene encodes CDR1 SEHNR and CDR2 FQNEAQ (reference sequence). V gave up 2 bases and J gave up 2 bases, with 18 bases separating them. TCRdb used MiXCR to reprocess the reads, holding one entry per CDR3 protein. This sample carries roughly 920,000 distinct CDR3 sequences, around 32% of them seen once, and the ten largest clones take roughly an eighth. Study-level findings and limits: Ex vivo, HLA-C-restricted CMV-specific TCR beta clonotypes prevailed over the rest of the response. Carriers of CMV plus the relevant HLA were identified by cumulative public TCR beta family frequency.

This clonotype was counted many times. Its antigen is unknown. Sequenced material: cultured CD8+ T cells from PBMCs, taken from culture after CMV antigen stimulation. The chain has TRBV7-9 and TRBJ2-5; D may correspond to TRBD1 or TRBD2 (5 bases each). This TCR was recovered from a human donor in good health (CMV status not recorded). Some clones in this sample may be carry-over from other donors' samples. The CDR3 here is CASSLPGPPFWQETQYF. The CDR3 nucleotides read TGTGCCAGCAGCTTACCGGGACCCCCATTTTGGCAAGAGACCCAGTACTTC. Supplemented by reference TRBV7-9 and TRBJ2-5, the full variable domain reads DTGVSQNPRHKITKRGQNVTFRCDPISEHNRLYWYRQTLGQGPEFLTYFQNEAQLEKSRLLSDRFSAERPKGSFSTLEIQRTEQGDSAMYLCASSLPGPPFWQETQYFGPGTRLLVL.